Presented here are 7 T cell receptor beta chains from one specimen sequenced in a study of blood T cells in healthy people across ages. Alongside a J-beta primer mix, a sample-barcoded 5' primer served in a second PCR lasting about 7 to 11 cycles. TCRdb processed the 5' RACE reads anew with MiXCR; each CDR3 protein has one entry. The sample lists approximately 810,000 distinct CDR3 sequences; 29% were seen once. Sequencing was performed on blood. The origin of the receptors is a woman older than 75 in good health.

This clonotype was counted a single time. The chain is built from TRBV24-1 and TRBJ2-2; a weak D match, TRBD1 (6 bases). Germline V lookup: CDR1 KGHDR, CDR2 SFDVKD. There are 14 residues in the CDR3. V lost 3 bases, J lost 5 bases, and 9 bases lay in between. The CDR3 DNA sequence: TGTGCCACCAGTGATACAGGGACAACCGGGGAGCTGTTTTTT. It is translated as CATSDTGTTGELFF.

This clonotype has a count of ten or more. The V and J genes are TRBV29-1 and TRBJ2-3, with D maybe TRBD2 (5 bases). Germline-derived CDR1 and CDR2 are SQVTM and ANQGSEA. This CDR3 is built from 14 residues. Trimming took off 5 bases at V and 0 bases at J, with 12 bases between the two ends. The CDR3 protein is CSVNRGSSTDTQYF. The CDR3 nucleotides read TGCAGCGTTAACCGGGGTTCTAGCACAGATACGCAGTATTTT.

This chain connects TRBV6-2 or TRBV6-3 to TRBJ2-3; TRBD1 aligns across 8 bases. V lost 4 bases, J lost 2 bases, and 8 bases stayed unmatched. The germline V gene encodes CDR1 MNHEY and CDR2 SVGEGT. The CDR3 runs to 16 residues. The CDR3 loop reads CASSSADREYTDTQYF. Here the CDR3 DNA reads TGTGCCAGCAGTTCCGCGGACAGGGAGTACACAGATACGCAGTATTTT.

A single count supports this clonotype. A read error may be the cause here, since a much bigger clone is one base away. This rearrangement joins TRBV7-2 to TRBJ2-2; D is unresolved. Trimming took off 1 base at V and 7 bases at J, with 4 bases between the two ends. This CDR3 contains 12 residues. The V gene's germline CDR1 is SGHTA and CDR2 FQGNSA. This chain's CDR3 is CASSLGIGELFF. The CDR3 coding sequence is TGTGCCAGCAGCTTAGGTATCGGGGAGCTGTTTTTT.

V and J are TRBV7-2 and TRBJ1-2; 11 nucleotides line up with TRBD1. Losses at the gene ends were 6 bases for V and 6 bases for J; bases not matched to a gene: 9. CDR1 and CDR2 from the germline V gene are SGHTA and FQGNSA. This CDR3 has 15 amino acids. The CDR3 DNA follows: TGTGCCAGCAGGGCTTCCGGGACAGGGGGAAATGGCTACACCTTC. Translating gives CASRASGTGGNGYTF.

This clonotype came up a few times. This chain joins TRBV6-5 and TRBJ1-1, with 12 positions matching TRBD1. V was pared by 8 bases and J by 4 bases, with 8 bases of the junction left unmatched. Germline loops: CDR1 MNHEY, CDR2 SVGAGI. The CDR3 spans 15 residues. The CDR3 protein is CASGRDRGRGTEAFF. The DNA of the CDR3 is TGTGCCAGCGGAAGGGACAGGGGGCGCGGCACTGAAGCTTTCTTT.

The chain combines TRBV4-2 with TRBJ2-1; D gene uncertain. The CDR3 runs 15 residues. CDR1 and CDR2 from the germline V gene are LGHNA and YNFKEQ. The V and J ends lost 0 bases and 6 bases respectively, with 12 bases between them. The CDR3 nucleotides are TGTGCCAGCAGCCAAGATCTTAATATAATCAATGAGCAGTTCTTC. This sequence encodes CASSQDLNIINEQFF.